This TCR beta chain was profiled in a study of cytomegalovirus exposure and HLA in healthy donors. V lost 4 bases, J lost 10 bases, and 8 bases stayed unmatched. The CDR3 contains 14 residues. CDR1 is ENHRY and CDR2 is SYGVKD in the germline V gene. Primers: 60 Vbeta forward and 13 Jbeta reverse. This table comes from immunoSEQ multiplex PCR, and its TCRdb copy is limited to in-frame clones, with some not included. The sample comprises roughly 200,000 clones, around 88% of which are singletons, and 1.7% rests with the top ten. This clone was counted a single time. This receptor was obtained from a man aged 35 to 55 in good health and CMV-seropositive. The gene calls are TRBV10-3 and TRBJ1-4, with 8 bases that match TRBD1. The specimen sequenced was PBMCs. Here the CDR3 reads CAISVTGGEGKLFF. In DNA form, the CDR3 reads TGTGCCATCAGTGTTACAGGGGGAGAAGGAAAACTGTTTTTT.